This passage covers 20 T cell receptor beta chains from one sample sequenced in a study of cytomegalovirus exposure and HLA in healthy donors listed by TCRdb under 2017. The library was built by means of the immunoSEQ multiplex PCR assay. For the multiplex PCR, a mixture combining 60 forward primers for TCR Vbeta segments and 13 reverse primers for TCR Jbeta segments was used. TCRdb limited this immuneACCESS table to in-frame rearrangements with V and J called. A share of clones is missing; checked studies link under half to unresolved V genes, and the rest is unexplained. The sample table records 240,000 or so clones; 82% of these occur just once. The top ten hold 5% to 6% of the sample. Sequencing was performed on PBMCs. The receptors originated from a woman between 40 and 50 years old in good health and CMV-seropositive.

The gene calls are TRBV29-1 and TRBJ2-2; TRBD1 might be the D (6 bases). Trimming took 0 bases from V and 9 from J, leaving 17 bases between them. Germline loops: CDR1 SQVTM, CDR2 ANQGSEA. This CDR3 comprises 15 residues. CDR3 DNA: TGCAGCGTTGAAGACCCCTCGACAGGTCCCCGGGAGCTGTTTTTT. This encodes CSVEDPSTGPRELFF.

The V gene is TRBV4-1, the J gene TRBJ2-7, with TRBD2 matching over 9 bases. V shed 0 bases and J 2 bases; nucleotides not matched to a gene: 11. Germline CDR1 MGHRA, CDR2 YSYEKL. The CDR3 loop spans 18 amino acids. CDR3 sequence: CASSQDGRTSGSTYEQYF. DNA of the CDR3: TGCGCCAGCAGCCAAGATGGGAGAACTAGCGGGTCGACCTACGAGCAGTACTTC.

The J gene is TRBJ2-2, the V gene TRBV4-2; D is perhaps TRBD2 (7 bases). CDR1 and CDR2 from the germline V gene are LGHNA and YNFKEQ. The V end was cut by 1 base, the J end by 0 bases, with 15 bases between. The CDR3 is 18 amino acids. CDR3 sequence reads: CASSQGITGGTNTGELFF. The DNA of the CDR3 is TGTGCCAGCAGCCAAGGGATCACGGGGGGCACGAACACCGGGGAGCTGTTTTTT.

This clone was recorded once. V gene TRBV27 combines with J gene TRBJ2-5; 9 bases match TRBD1. Germline V CDR1 and CDR2: MNHEY, SMNVEV (reference sequence). V lost 5 bases to trimming and J lost 3 bases; unmatched junction nucleotides: 7. The CDR3 length is 15 residues. The DNA of the CDR3 is TGTGCCAGCAGTCGATGGGGACAGGGTAAAGAGACCCAGTACTTC. This codes for CASSRWGQGKETQYF.

The rearrangement uses TRBV6-6 and TRBJ2-7; 7 positions agree with TRBD1. The CDR3 length is 13 residues. V shed 8 bases, J shed 7 bases, and the junction held 11 bases outside the gene matches. CDR1 is MNHNY, CDR2 SVGAGI, per germline (reference sequence). CDR3 in DNA: TGTGCCAGCTGCAGACAGGGCCGGTGGGAGCAGTACTTC. Protein sequence: CASCRQGRWEQYF.

The rearrangement uses TRBV4-3 and TRBJ2-3; 8 positions match TRBD2. The J segment lost 2 bases and the V segment lost 0 bases, leaving 7 bases of the junction unmatched. This CDR3 spans 17 amino acids. Germline CDR1 and CDR2: LGHNA and YSLEER. CDR3 region: CASSQDWIAGNTDTQYF. CDR3 nucleotides: TGCGCCAGCAGCCAAGATTGGATAGCGGGAAACACAGATACGCAGTATTTT.

The rearrangement joins TRBV30 to TRBJ1-6, with D possibly matching TRBD1 (6 bases). CDR1 and CDR2 (germline): GTSNPN, SVGIG (reference sequence). Trimming cost V 2 bases and J 9 bases, with 11 bases left between them. The length of the CDR3 is 13 residues. CDR3 residues: CAWSPGAGSPLHF. CDR3 nucleotide sequence: TGTGCCTGGAGTCCAGGGGCTGGTTCACCCCTCCACTTT.

This clone was found once. The chain uses TRBV15 and TRBJ2-7; 9 bases map to TRBD2. Germline lookup yields CDR1 LNHNV and CDR2 YYDKDF (reference sequence). CDR3 length: 15 residues. V lost 0 bases and J lost 0; bases outside the gene matches: 0. The CDR3 nucleotides are TGTGCCACCAGCAGAGAGCGGGAGGGCTCCTACGAGCAGTACTTC. Its protein product is CATSREREGSYEQYF. The full variable domain, with the rest looked up from reference TRBV15 and TRBJ2-7, is DAMVIQNPRYQVTQFGKPVTLSCSQTLNHNVMYWYQQKSSQAPKLLFHYYDKDFNNEADTPDNFQSRRPNTSFCFLDIRSPGLGDTAMYLCATSREREGSYEQYFGPGTRLTVT.

The chain carries TRBV7-9 and TRBJ1-2, with a possible D match to TRBD1 (5 bases). The germline V gene encodes CDR1 SEHNR and CDR2 FQNEAQ (reference sequence). The length of the CDR3 is 14 residues. The ends were cut back, 1 base at V and 5 bases at J, with 11 bases in the middle. The CDR3 protein is CASSLGGDLYGYTF. The DNA of the CDR3 is TGTGCCAGCAGCTTAGGGGGGGATCTTTATGGCTACACCTTC.

The chain has TRBV11-2 and TRBJ2-7; 12 bases map to TRBD1. The junction had 4 bases not matched to a gene; V was cut back by 5 bases and J by 5 bases. Germline V gene data show CDR1 as SGHAT and CDR2 as FQNNGV. The CDR3 length is 14 residues. The CDR3 protein is CASSPGTGGNEQYF. The CDR3 DNA reads as TGTGCCAGCAGCCCCGGGACAGGGGGCAACGAGCAGTACTTC.

CDR3 nucleotide sequence: TGTGCCAGTAGTACCCGGACAGGGCAACAAGAGACCCAGTACTTC. Translated: CASSTRTGQQETQYF. The genes are TRBV19 and TRBJ2-5, with 8 bases aligning to TRBD1. After removal of 4 bases from V and 2 bases from J, the junction contained 6 bases not matched to a gene. CDR3 length: 15 residues. Germline CDR1 is LNHDA and CDR2 is SQIVND (reference sequence).

DNA of the CDR3: TGTGCCAGCAGCTTAGCGCTGGCCTATGGCTACACCTTC. This sequence encodes CASSLALAYGYTF. The chain combines TRBV7-2 with TRBJ1-2, with unresolved D. Germline V lookup: CDR1 SGHTA, CDR2 FQGNSA. V lost 0 bases and J 4 bases, leaving 6 bases between the germline ends. The CDR3 loop spans 13 amino acids.

The rearrangement links TRBV19 to TRBJ1-3; D unresolved. The CDR3 covers 14 residues. The germline V and J ends were trimmed by 8 bases and 0 bases, with 11 bases remaining between them. Germline CDR1 and CDR2: LNHDA and SQIVND (reference sequence). CDR3 sequence reads: CASSFVSSGNTIYF. The CDR3 DNA is TGTGCCAGTTCTTTTGTCAGCTCTGGAAACACCATATATTTT.

This chain connects TRBV5-1 to TRBJ2-3, with TRBD1 matching over 8 bases. V lost 5 bases to trimming and J lost 2 bases; unmatched junction nucleotides: 10. Germline CDR1 SGHRS, CDR2 YFSETQ. The CDR3 totals 16 residues. The CDR3 here is CASSSRGRDATDTQYF. In DNA form, the CDR3 reads TGCGCCAGCAGTTCCAGGGGGCGGGACGCCACAGATACGCAGTATTTT.

The table lists this clone with a few counts. The V call is TRBV4-1, the J call TRBJ2-3, with D hard to call. The ends were cut back, 0 bases at V and 3 bases at J, with 7 bases in the middle. Germline V gene data show CDR1 as MGHRA and CDR2 as YSYEKL. The CDR3 extends over 14 amino acids. The CDR3 DNA reads as TGCGCCAGCAGCCAAGATCCCCTTACAGATACGCAGTATTTT. This gives the protein CASSQDPLTDTQYF.

This clone has a single count. V and J are TRBV10-3 and TRBJ2-3; 14 bases line up with TRBD2. The CDR3 covers 14 residues. The germline V gene has CDR1 ENHRY and CDR2 SYGVKD. With 10 bases clipped from V and 6 bases from J, the junction kept 6 bases outside the gene matches. CDR3 in amino acids: CATWTSGRSDTQYF. CDR3 DNA: TGTGCCACCTGGACTAGCGGGAGGTCTGATACGCAGTATTTT.

The sample holds one count of this clone. The chain carries TRBV27 and TRBJ2-7; 9 nucleotides agree with TRBD1. Germline V CDR1 and CDR2: MNHEY, SMNVEV (reference sequence). Trimming at V came to 3 bases and at J to 7 bases, leaving 7 bases not matched to a gene. The CDR3 has 14 residues. The CDR3: CASSLPGQGWEQYF. CDR3 in DNA: TGTGCCAGCAGTTTGCCGGGACAGGGATGGGAGCAGTACTTC.

V usage is TRBV7-3 and J usage is TRBJ1-1; D ambiguous. Germline V lookup: CDR1 SGHTA, CDR2 FQGTGA. Trimming took 5 bases from V and 3 from J, leaving 10 bases between them. The CDR3 loop spans 13 amino acids. The CDR3 coding sequence is TGTGCCAGCAGCCCGTGGAGGGACACTGAAGCTTTCTTT. Its translation is CASSPWRDTEAFF.

This chain joins TRBV6-5 and TRBJ1-3; no firm D call. V was cut by 5 bases and J by 0 bases, with 8 bases left in between. The CDR3 loop spans 14 amino acids. Looked up from germline, CDR1 is MNHEY and CDR2 is SVGAGI. CDR3 nucleotides: TGTGCCAGCAGTCGACGGAGCTCTGGAAACACCATATATTTT. Protein sequence: CASSRRSSGNTIYF.

This rearrangement joins TRBV7-2 to TRBJ2-7; 10 nucleotides align to TRBD2. This CDR3 comprises 15 residues. V trimming: 5 bases; J trimming: 0 bases; junction bases outside the gene matches: 4. The germline gives CDR1 SGHTA, CDR2 FQGNSA. The CDR3 protein is CASSTGTSVSYEQYF. The CDR3 nucleotides read TGTGCCAGCAGCACCGGGACTAGCGTCTCCTACGAGCAGTACTTC.